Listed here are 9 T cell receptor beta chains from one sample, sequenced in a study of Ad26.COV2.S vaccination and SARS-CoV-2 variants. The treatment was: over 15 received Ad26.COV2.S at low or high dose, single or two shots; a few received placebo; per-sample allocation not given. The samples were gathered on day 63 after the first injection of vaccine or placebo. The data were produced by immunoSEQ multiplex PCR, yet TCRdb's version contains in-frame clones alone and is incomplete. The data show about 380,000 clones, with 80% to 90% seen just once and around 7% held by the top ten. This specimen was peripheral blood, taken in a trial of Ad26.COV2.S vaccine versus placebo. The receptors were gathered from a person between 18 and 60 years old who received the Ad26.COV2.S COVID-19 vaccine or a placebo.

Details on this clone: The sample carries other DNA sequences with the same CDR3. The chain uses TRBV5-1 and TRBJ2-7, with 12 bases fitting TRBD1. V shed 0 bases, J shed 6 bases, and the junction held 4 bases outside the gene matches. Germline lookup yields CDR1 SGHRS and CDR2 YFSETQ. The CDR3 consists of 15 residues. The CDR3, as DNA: TGCGCCAGCAGCTTGGTGGGGACAGGGGGCAGCGAGCAGTACTTC. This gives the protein CASSLVGTGGSEQYF. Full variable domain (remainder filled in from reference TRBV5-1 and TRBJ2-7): KAGVTQTPRYLIKTRGQQVTLSCSPISGHRSVSWYQQTPGQGLQFLFEYFSETQRNKGNFPGRFSGRQFSNSRSEMNVSTLELGDSALYLCASSLVGTGGSEQYFGPGTRLTVT.

The CDR3 nucleotides read TGTGCCAGCAGTTTTTGGGGTGGGGGGAACACTGAAGCTTTCTTT. Amino acids: CASSFWGGGNTEAFF. The gene calls are TRBV27 and TRBJ1-1; D might be TRBD1 (5 bases). The CDR3 has 15 amino acids. Trimming pared 3 bases from V and 1 base from J, leaving 12 bases between. Germline V gene sequence: CDR1 MNHEY, CDR2 SMNVEV (reference sequence).

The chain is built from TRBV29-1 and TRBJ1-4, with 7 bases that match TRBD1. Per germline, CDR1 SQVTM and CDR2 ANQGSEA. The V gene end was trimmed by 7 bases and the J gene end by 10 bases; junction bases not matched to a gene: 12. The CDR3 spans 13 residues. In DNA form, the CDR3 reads TGCAGCGCTTTAACAGGGGCCCGGGGAAAACTGTTTTTT. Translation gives CSALTGARGKLFF. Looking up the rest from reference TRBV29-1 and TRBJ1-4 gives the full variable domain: SAVISQKPSRDICQRGTSLTIQCQVDSQVTMMFWYRQQPGQSLTLIATANQGSEATYESGFVIDKFPISRPNLTFSTLTVSNMSPEDSSIYLCSALTGARGKLFFGSGTQLSVL.

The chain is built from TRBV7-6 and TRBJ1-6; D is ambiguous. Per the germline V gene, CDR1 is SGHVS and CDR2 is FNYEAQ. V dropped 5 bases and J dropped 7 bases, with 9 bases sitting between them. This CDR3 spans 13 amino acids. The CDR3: CASSPSGNSPLHF. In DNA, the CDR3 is TGTGCCAGCAGCCCCTCGGGGAATTCACCCCTCCACTTT.

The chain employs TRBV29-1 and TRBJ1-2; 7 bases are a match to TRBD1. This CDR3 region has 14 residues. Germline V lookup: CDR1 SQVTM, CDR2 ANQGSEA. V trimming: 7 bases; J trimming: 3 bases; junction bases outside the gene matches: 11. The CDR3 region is CSAITGDRYYGYTF. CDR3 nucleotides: TGCAGCGCTATTACAGGGGATCGGTACTATGGCTACACCTTC. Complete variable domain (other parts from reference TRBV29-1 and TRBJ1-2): SAVISQKPSRDICQRGTSLTIQCQVDSQVTMMFWYRQQPGQSLTLIATANQGSEATYESGFVIDKFPISRPNLTFSTLTVSNMSPEDSSIYLCSAITGDRYYGYTFGSGTRLTVV.

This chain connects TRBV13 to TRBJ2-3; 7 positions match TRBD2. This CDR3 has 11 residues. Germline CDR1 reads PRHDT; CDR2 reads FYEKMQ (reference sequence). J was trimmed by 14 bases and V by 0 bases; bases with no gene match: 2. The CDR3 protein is CASSLGLATYF. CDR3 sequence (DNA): TGTGCCAGCAGCTTAGGACTAGCGACGTATTTT. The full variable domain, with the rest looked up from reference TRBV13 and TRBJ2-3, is AAGVIQSPRHLIKEKRETATLKCYPIPRHDTVYWYQQGPGQDPQFLISFYEKMQSDKGSIPDRFSAQQFSDYHSELNMSSLELGDSALYFCASSLGLATYFGPGTRLTVL.

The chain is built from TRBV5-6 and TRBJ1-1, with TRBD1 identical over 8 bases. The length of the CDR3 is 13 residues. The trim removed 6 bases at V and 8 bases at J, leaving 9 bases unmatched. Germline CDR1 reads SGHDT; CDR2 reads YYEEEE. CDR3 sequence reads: CASTFTTGEEAFF. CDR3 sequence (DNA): TGTGCCAGCACGTTCACGACAGGGGAAGAAGCTTTCTTT.

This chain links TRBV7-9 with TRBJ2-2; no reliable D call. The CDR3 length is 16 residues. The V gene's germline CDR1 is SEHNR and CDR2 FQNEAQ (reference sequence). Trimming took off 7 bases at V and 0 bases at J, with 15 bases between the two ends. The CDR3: CASTNFIGANTGELFF. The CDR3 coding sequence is TGTGCCAGCACCAATTTCATCGGAGCGAACACCGGGGAGCTGTTTTTT.

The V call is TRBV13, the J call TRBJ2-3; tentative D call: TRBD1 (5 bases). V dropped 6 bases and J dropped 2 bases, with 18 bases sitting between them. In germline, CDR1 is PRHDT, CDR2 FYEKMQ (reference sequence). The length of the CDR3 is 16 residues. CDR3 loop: CASRSPDTFYTDTQYF. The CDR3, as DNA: TGTGCCAGCAGATCCCCGGACACTTTTTACACAGATACGCAGTATTTT.